The clone carrying this T cell receptor beta chain occurred a few times. TCRdb processed the RT-PCR reads anew with MiXCR; each CDR3 protein has one entry. The top ten hold roughly 4% of the sample, which has more than 600,000 distinct CDR3 sequences, approximately 14% seen once. With 0 bases removed from V and 5 bases from J, the gap between germline ends came to 17 bases. The CDR3 sequence is 16 residues long. Germline V gene lookup returns CDR1 DFQATT and CDR2 SNEGSKA (reference sequence). The chain links TRBV20-1 to TRBJ1-5, with a tentative D call TRBD1 (5 bases). Material for sequencing was memory CD4+ T cells from blood. The receptor's source is a female donor in good health, serving as a healthy control. The CDR3 coding sequence is TGCAGTGCTAGAGATCGGATTTTGGGGGGTTATCAGCCCCAGCATTTT. It yields the protein CSARDRILGGYQPQHF.